The 9 T cell receptor beta chains given below trace back to one sample, sequenced in a study of blood T cell repertoires in COVID-19. Profiled with immunoSEQ multiplex PCR; TCRdb holds only in-frame clones, not every one. The repertoire holds approximately 240,000 clones, with 70% to 85% as singletons. Sequenced: peripheral blood. The receptors come from an elderly woman with active or convalescent COVID-19.

This chain joins TRBV14 and TRBJ1-2, with TRBD1 matching over 9 bases. This CDR3 comprises 15 residues. From germline, CDR1 is SGHDN and CDR2 FVKESK. The trim removed 5 bases at V and 4 bases at J, leaving 8 bases unmatched. The CDR3 loop reads CASSASGTGIYGYTF. CDR3 in DNA: TGTGCCAGCAGCGCGTCCGGGACAGGGATCTATGGCTACACCTTC. Using reference TRBV14 and TRBJ1-2 for the parts outside the CDR3, the full variable domain is EAGVTQFPSHSVIEKGQTVTLRCDPISGHDNLYWYRRVMGKEIKFLLHFVKESKQDESGMPNNRFLAERTGGTYSTLKVQPAELEDSGVYFCASSASGTGIYGYTFGSGTRLTVV.

The rearrangement joins TRBV6-5 to TRBJ1-6; a possible D gene is TRBD1 (5 bases). CDR1 MNHEY and CDR2 SVGAGI come from the germline V gene. This CDR3 spans 12 amino acids. Trimming stripped 7 bases from V and 10 bases from J, with 11 bases between. The DNA for the CDR3 is TGTGCCAGCACTAGGGGAACCTCACCCCTCCACTTT. Translated, it gives CASTRGTSPLHF.

In DNA form, the CDR3 reads TGTGCCAGCAGTTTCTTGAACACTGAAGCTTTCTTT. This gives the protein CASSFLNTEAFF. The V call is TRBV12-3 or TRBV12-4, the J call TRBJ1-1, with no clear D. V was trimmed by 3 bases and J by 0 bases, leaving 2 bases between them. CDR3 length equals 12 residues.

V is TRBV7-9 and J is TRBJ2-7; D call uncertain. Germline V lookup: CDR1 SEHNR, CDR2 FQNEAQ (reference sequence). The CDR3 extends over 11 amino acids. Between the trimmed V and J ends, which lost 5 bases and 0 bases, there was a span of 2 bases. Here the CDR3 DNA reads TGTGCCAGCAGCCACTCCTACGAGCAGTACTTC. As protein: CASSHSYEQYF.

The chain has TRBV28 and TRBJ1-5; 9 bases are a match to TRBD1. There are 15 residues in the CDR3. Germline lookup yields CDR1 MDHEN and CDR2 SYDVKM. Trimming took 6 bases from V and 2 from J; bases not matched to a gene: 5. In nucleotides, the CDR3 is TGTGCCAGCAGAACAGGGGGCGGCGGCAATCAGCCCCAGCATTTT. It is translated as CASRTGGGGNQPQHF.

The chain recombines TRBV6-4 with TRBJ1-3; D unresolved. This CDR3 is 13 amino acids long. Germline V gene sequence: CDR1 MRHNA, CDR2 SNTAGT. Trimming removed 0 bases from V and 10 bases from J, with 10 bases in between. The DNA of the CDR3 is TGTGCCAGCAGTGACTCAGGAGGGAGGACCATATATTTT. Amino acid sequence: CASSDSGGRTIYF.

V gene TRBV6-5 combines with J gene TRBJ2-3, with TRBD2 identical over 7 bases. The germline gives CDR1 MNHEY, CDR2 SVGAGI. The CDR3 sequence is 15 residues long. The ends lost 7 bases at V and 2 bases at J; junction bases unmatched: 9. Here the CDR3 reads CASTQLASLTDTQYF. The DNA for the CDR3 is TGTGCCAGCACACAACTAGCGAGCCTCACAGATACGCAGTATTTT.

This chain joins TRBV20-1 and TRBJ1-1; D remains ambiguous. The length of the CDR3 is 11 residues. From germline, CDR1 is DFQATT and CDR2 SNEGSKA (reference sequence). V lost 0 bases and J 10 bases, leaving 9 bases between the germline ends. The CDR3: CSARDKGGAFF. CDR3 DNA sequence: TGCAGTGCTAGAGATAAGGGAGGAGCTTTCTTT.

V is TRBV4-1 and J is TRBJ2-3; TRBD2 matches 9 bases. Germline V gives CDR1 MGHRA, CDR2 YSYEKL. The V and J ends lost 1 base and 6 bases, in that order; junction bases with no gene match: 5. This CDR3 has 15 residues. CDR3 residues: CASSQGRTSDDTQYF. In DNA form, the CDR3 reads TGCGCCAGCAGCCAAGGCCGGACTAGCGACGATACGCAGTATTTT.